This T cell receptor (beta chain) comes out of a study of regulatory T cells in long-lasting Graves disease. Study-wide context: Patients newly diagnosed with Graves' had been on antithyroid drugs for under 3 months.

Looked up from germline, CDR1 is SQVTM and CDR2 is ANQGSEA. Trimming pared 4 bases from V and 9 bases from J, leaving 18 bases between. This CDR3 has 13 amino acids. Broader study findings: In persistent patients, shared public clonotypes (2,741) outnumbered those in new patients (around 1,000).

Regarding time point: newly diagnosed GD, antithyroid drugs for less than 3 months. Generation of the TCR library employed RNA extracted from PBMCs. HTBI primers from iRepertoire and Arm-PCR of CDR3 regions yielded the TCR beta libraries. TCRdb reprocessed the multiplex PCR reads via MiXCR and lists one record per CDR3 protein. The sample consists of 550,000 or so distinct CDR3 sequences, about 11% of them appearing once. This clonotype was counted at least ten times. The antigen remains unidentified. The sample was also reused in another study, on T cells in Graves' hyperthyroidism and ophthalmopathy.

The chain couples TRBV29-1 to TRBJ2-5; D may correspond to TRBD1 or TRBD2 (5 bases each). The specimen was peripheral blood mononuclear cells (PBMCs), collected at new diagnosis, from a patient treated with antithyroid drugs. The receptor comes from a woman aged 25-40 years with Graves disease. The CDR3 DNA is TGCAGCGTTGCCCGGCAGAACGAGGGACCCCAGTACTTC. This codes for CSVARQNEGPQYF.